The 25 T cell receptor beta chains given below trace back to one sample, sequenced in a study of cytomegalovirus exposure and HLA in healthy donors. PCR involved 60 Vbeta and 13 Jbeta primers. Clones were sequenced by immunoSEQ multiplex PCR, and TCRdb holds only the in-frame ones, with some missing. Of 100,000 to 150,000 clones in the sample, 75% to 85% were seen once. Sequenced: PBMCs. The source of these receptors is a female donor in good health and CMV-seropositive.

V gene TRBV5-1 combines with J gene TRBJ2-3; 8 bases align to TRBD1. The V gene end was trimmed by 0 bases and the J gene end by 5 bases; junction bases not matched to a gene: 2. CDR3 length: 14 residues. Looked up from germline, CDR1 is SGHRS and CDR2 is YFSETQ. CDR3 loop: CASSLARGRDTQYF. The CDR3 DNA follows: TGCGCCAGCAGCTTGGCCAGGGGGCGAGATACGCAGTATTTT.

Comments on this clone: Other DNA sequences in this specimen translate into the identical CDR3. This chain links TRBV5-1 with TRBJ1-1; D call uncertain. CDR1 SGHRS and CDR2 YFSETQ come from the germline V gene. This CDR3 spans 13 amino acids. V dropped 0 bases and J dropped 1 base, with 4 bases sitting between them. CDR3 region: CASSLAGNTEAFF. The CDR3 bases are TGCGCCAGCAGCTTGGCGGGGAACACTGAAGCTTTCTTT.

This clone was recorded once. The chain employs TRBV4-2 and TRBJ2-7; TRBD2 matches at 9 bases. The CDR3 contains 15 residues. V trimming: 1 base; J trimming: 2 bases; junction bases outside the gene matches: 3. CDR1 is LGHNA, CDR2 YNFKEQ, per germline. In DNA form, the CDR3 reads TGTGCCAGCAGCCAAGTTCTAGCGGGGACCTACGAGCAGTACTTC. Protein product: CASSQVLAGTYEQYF.

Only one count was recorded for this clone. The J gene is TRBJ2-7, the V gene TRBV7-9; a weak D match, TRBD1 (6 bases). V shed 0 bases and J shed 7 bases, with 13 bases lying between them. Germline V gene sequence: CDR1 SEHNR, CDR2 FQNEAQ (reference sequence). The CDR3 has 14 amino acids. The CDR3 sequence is CASSLAGLQGEQYF. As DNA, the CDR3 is TGTGCCAGCAGCTTAGCGGGCCTCCAGGGGGAGCAGTACTTC.

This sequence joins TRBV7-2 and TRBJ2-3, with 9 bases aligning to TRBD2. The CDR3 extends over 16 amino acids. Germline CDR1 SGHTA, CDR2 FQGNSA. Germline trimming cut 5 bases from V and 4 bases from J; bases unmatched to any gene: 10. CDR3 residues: CASSALGGRAPDTQYF. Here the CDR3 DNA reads TGTGCCAGCAGCGCCCTTGGCGGGAGGGCCCCAGATACGCAGTATTTT.

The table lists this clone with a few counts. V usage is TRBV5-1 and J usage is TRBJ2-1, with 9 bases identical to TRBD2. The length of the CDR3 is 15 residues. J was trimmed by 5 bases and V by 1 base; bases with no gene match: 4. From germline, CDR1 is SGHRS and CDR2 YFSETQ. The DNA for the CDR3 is TGCGCCAGCAGCTTGTCCAGGACTAGCGACAATGAGCAGTTCTTC. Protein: CASSLSRTSDNEQFF.

CDR3 nucleotide sequence: TGTGCCACCAGCAGTGAAGGGGGGGTACTAGCGTTGGGGGGCTACGAGCAGTACTTC. Its translation is CATSSEGGVLALGGYEQYF. The chain uses TRBV15 and TRBJ2-5, with D tentatively TRBD2 (7 bases). The J call is in doubt because the DNA end fits TRBJ2-7 better. CDR1 and CDR2 (germline): LNHNV, YYDKDF (reference sequence). This CDR3 has 19 amino acids.

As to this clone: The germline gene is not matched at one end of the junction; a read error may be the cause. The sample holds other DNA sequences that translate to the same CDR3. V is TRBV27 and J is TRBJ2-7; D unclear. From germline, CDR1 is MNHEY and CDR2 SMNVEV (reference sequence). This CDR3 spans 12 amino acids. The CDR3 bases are TGCGCCAGCAGTCCGAGCTCCTACGAGCAGTACTTC. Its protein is CASSPSSYEQYF.

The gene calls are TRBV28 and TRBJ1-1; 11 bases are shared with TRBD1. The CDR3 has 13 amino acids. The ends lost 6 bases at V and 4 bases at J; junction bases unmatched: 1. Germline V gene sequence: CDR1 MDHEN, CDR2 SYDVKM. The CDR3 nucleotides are TGTGCCAGCAGGGACAGGGGGCCCACTGAAGCTTTCTTT. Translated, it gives CASRDRGPTEAFF.

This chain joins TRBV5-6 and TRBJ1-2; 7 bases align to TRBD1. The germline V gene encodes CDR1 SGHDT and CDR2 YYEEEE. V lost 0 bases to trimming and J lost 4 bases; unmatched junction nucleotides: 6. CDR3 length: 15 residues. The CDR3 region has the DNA TGTGCCAGCAGCTTGGCCTGGGACAGCCCCTATGGCTACACCTTC. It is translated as CASSLAWDSPYGYTF. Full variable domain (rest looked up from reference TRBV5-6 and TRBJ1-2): DAGVTQSPTHLIKTRGQQVTLRCSPKSGHDTVSWYQQALGQGPQFIFQYYEEEERQRGNFPDRFSGHQFPNYSSELNVNALLLGDSALYLCASSLAWDSPYGYTFGSGTRLTVV.

The CDR3 is CASSNSGLNTEAFF. The CDR3 DNA reads as TGTGCCAGCAGTAATTCAGGCTTAAACACTGAAGCTTTCTTT. The genes are TRBV5-6 and TRBJ1-1, with D unresolved. The CDR3 consists of 14 residues. The germline V gene encodes CDR1 SGHDT and CDR2 YYEEEE. Trimming stripped 5 bases from V and 2 bases from J, with 13 bases between.

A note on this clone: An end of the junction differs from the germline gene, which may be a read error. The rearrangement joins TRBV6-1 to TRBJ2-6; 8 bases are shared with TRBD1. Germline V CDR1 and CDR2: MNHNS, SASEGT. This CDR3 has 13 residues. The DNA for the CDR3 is TGTGCCAGCAGTGAACAGGGGGCGCTGGAACGGGCTTTC. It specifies CASSEQGALERAF.

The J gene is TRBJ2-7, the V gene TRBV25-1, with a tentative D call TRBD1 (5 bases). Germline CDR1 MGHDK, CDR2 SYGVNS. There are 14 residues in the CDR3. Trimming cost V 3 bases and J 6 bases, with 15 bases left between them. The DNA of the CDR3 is TGTGCCAGCAGTGACCCCCCAGGGCGGAGCGAGCAGTACTTC. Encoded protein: CASSDPPGRSEQYF.

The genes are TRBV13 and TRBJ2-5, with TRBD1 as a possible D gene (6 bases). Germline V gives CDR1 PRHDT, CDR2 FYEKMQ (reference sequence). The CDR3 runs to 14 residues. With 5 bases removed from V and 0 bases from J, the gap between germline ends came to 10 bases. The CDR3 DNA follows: TGTGCCAGCAGCCTACGACAGGACCAAGAGACCCAGTACTTC. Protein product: CASSLRQDQETQYF. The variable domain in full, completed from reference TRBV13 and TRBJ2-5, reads AAGVIQSPRHLIKEKRETATLKCYPIPRHDTVYWYQQGPGQDPQFLISFYEKMQSDKGSIPDRFSAQQFSDYHSELNMSSLELGDSALYFCASSLRQDQETQYFGPGTRLLVL.

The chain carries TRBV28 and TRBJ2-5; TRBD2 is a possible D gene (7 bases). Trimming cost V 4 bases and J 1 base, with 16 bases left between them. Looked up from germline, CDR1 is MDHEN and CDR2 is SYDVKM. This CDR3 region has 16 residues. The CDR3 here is CASSWRGQASQETQYF. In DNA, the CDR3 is TGTGCCAGCAGTTGGCGGGGGCAGGCCAGCCAAGAGACCCAGTACTTC.

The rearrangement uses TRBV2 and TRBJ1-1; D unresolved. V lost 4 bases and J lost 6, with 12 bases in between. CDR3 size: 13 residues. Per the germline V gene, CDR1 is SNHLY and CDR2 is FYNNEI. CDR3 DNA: TGTGCCAGCAGTGGCACAGAGGGCGCTGAAGCTTTCTTT. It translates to CASSGTEGAEAFF.

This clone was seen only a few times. This CDR3 reads CASSPGHLNTEAFF. In DNA, the CDR3 is TGTGCCAGCTCACCAGGACACCTGAACACTGAAGCTTTCTTT. This chain uses TRBV18 with TRBJ1-1; possibly TRBD1 for D (5 bases). Trimming took 2 bases from V and 0 from J, leaving 7 bases between them. This CDR3 is 14 amino acids long. Germline V lookup: CDR1 KGHSH, CDR2 LQKENI.

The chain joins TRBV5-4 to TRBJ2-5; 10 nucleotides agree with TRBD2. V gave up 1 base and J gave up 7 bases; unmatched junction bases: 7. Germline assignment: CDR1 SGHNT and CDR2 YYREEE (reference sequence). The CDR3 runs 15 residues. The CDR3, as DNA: TGTGCCAGCAGCTTGATCTCTAGCGGGGGAGGGACCCAGTACTTC. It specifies CASSLISSGGGTQYF. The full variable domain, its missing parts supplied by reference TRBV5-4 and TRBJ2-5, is ETGVTQSPTHLIKTRGQQVTLRCSSQSGHNTVSWYQQALGQGPQFIFQYYREEENGRGNFPPRFSGLQFPNYSSELNVNALELDDSALYLCASSLISSGGGTQYFGPGTRLLVL.

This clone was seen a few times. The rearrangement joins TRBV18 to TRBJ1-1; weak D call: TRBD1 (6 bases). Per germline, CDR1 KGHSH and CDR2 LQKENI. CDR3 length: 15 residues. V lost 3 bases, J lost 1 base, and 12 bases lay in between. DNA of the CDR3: TGTGCCAGCTCACCTAGGGGAGGGGGGAACACTGAAGCTTTCTTT. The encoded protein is CASSPRGGGNTEAFF.

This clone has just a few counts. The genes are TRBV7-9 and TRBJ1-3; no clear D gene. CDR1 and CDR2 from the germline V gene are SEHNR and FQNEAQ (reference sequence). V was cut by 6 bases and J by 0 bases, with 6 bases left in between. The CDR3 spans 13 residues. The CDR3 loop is CASRRGSGNTIYF. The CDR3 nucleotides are TGTGCCAGCAGACGGGGCTCTGGAAACACCATATATTTT.

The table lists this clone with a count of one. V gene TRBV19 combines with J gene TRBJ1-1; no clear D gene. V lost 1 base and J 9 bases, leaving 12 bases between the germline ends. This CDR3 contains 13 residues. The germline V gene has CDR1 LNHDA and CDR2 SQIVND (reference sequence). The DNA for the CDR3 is TGTGCCAGTAGTATAGGATTGGCCCTCCAAGCTTTCTTT. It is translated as CASSIGLALQAFF.

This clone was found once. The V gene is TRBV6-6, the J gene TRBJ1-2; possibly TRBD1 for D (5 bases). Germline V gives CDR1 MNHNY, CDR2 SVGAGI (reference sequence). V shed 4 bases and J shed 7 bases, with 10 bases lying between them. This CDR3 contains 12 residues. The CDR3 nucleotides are TGTGCCAGCAGTTCAGGGTTGAGTGGCTACACCTTC. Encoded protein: CASSSGLSGYTF.

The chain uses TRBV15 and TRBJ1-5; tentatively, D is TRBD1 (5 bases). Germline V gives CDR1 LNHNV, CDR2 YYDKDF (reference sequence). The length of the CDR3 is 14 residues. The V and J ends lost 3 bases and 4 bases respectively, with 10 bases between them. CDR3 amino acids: CATSSRTQNQPQHF. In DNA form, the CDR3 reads TGTGCCACCAGCAGCAGGACACAAAATCAGCCCCAGCATTTT. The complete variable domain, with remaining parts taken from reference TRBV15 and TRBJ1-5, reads DAMVIQNPRYQVTQFGKPVTLSCSQTLNHNVMYWYQQKSSQAPKLLFHYYDKDFNNEADTPDNFQSRRPNTSFCFLDIRSPGLGDTAMYLCATSSRTQNQPQHFGDGTRLSIL.

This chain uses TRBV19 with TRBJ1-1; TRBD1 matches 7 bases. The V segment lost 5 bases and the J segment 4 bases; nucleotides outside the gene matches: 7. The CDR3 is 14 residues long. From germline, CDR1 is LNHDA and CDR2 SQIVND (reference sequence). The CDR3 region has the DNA TGTGCCAGTAGTGAAACAGGGGCGAGCACTGAAGCTTTCTTT. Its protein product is CASSETGASTEAFF.

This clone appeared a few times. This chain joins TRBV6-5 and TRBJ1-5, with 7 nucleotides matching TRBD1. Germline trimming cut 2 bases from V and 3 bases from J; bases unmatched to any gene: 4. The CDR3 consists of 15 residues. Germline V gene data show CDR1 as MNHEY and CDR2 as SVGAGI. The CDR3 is CASSYKGQYNQPQHF. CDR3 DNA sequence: TGTGCCAGCAGTTACAAGGGACAGTACAATCAGCCCCAGCATTTT.